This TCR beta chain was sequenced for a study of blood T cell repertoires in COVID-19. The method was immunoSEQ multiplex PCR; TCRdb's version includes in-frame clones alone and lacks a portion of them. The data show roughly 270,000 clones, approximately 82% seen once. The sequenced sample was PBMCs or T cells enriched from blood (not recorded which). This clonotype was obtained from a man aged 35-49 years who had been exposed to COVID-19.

The CDR3: CASSPRQGTTYEQYF. CDR3 nucleotide sequence: TGTGCCAGCTCACCTCGGCAGGGGACGACCTACGAGCAGTACTTC. This chain joins TRBV18 and TRBJ2-7; a possible D gene is TRBD1 (6 bases). Deletions cut 3 bases from V and 2 bases from J, with 14 bases between. Germline lookup yields CDR1 KGHSH and CDR2 LQKENI. This CDR3 has 15 amino acids.